This T cell receptor beta chain was sequenced in a study of blood T cell repertoires in COVID-19. Across the study: Material from acute and convalescent COVID-19 was sourced from the United States, Italy and Spain.

In the authors' workflow: Amplified reference gene primers provided the basis for estimating nucleated cell counts. The assay was immunoSEQ multiplex PCR, and TCRdb's table has in-frame clones only and misses some. The V and J calls and the clone size are those of that table, but D and trimming were determined from the DNA. The profile covers over 130,000 clones, with just under 85% appearing a single time and about 3.7% taken by the ten largest. Participant-reported clinical history was the basis for cohort assignment. Per the germline V gene, CDR1 is SGDLS and CDR2 is YYNGEE. Trimming at V came to 4 bases and at J to 2 bases, leaving 7 bases not matched to a gene. This CDR3 is 17 amino acids long.

The chain carries TRBV9 and TRBJ2-6; 9 nucleotides agree with TRBD1. The sequenced sample was PBMCs or T cells enriched from blood (not recorded which). The TCR sequence derives from a woman between 45 and 65 years old with acute COVID-19. The CDR3 DNA follows: TGTGCCAGCAGCTCCTGGACAGGGGTGGCTGGGGCCAACGTCCTGACTTTC. Its protein product is CASSSWTGVAGANVLTF.